This T cell receptor beta chain was obtained from a study of OX40 agonist ivuxolimab in advanced cancers. Study-wide points: Specificity for antigen went undetermined in the expanded peripheral T cells.

Remarks on this clone: Its antigen is unknown.

Sequencing was performed with immunoSEQ multiplex PCR; in TCRdb, only in-frame clones are kept and a portion is missing. The sample holds about 28,000 clones, around four fifths seen once. The sequences come from CD4+ or CD8+ T cells sorted from blood, collected in a trial of the OX40 agonist ivuxolimab. The origin of this receptor is an adult with an advanced solid tumor such as melanoma, head and neck, liver or kidney cancer.

Written as DNA, the CDR3 is TGCGCCAGCAGCCAAGGTCGGGACAGGGTGGCCCAGTACTTC. Translation gives CASSQGRDRVAQYF. The J gene is TRBJ2-5, the V gene TRBV4-1; 9 bases line up with TRBD1. With V trimmed by 1 base and J by 9 bases, 6 bases remained unmatched. CDR1 MGHRA and CDR2 YSYEKL come from the germline V gene. The length of the CDR3 is 14 residues.